This TCR beta chain stems from a study of T cells after yellow fever vaccination. Study observations and caveats: The CD4 and CD8 compartments had a small share of their clonotypes in common. In FACS-sorted repertoires, abundant clonotypes from the bulk population could appear as contaminants.

UMIs were added to TCR cDNA along with a universal primer site when it was made by 5'RACE template switching. MiXCR, run by TCRdb on the 5' RACE reads, gives a single entry per CDR3 protein. The table records hundreds of thousands of distinct CDR3 sequences, approximately 15% of them present only once. This clonotype showed up just a few times. Its antigen is not identified. The length of the CDR3 is 15 residues. Germline CDR1 SGHDN, CDR2 FVKESK. V lost 7 bases to trimming and J lost 2 bases, with 16 bases between them. The receptor was isolated from a man aged 30 to 45 who received the YFV17D yellow fever vaccine. V and J are TRBV14 and TRBJ2-3; maybe TRBD1 (5 bases). Sequencing was performed on PBMCs, taken on the day of the yellow fever booster vaccination. This CDR3 is CASTSGAGNTDTQYF. The CDR3 bases are TGTGCCAGCACCTCTGGGGCAGGGAACACAGATACGCAGTATTTT.